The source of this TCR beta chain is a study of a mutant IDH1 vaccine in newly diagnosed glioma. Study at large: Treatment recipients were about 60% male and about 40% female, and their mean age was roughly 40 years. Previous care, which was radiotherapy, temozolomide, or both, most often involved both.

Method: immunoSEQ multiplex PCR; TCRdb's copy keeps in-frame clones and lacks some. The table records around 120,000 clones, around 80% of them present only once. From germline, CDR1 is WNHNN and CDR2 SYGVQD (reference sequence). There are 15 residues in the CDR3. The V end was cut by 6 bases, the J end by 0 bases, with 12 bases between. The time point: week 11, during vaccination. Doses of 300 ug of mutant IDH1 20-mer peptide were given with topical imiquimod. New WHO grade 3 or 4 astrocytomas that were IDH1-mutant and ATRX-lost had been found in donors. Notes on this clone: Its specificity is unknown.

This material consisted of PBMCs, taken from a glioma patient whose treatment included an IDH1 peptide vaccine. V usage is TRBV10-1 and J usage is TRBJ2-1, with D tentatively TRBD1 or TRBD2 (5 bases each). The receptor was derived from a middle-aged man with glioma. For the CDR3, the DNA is TGCGCCAGCAGCCCCGGGGCCGGCTCCTACAATGAGCAGTTCTTC. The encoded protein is CASSPGAGSYNEQFF.